The rows below give T cell receptor beta chains drawn from one sample of a study of response to subunit inactivated influenza vaccine. TCRdb used MiXCR to reprocess the RT-PCR reads, holding one entry per CDR3 protein. Here the sample spans about 780,000 distinct CDR3 sequences, 15% to 20% being singletons. This material consisted of PBMCs from blood, taken less than 6 days after vaccination. These receptors all come from a man aged 50 or older who received an inactivated influenza vaccine. The CDR3 runs from the conserved cysteine through the conserved F or W. A D gene is named only where the DNA matches it firmly. Not all rows give a size; the values are once, few, many and, for expanded clones, a class.

CDR3 length,J gene,clone size,D gene,V gene,CDR3 DNA,CDR3 protein
16,TRBJ2-1,many,NA,TRBV5-6,TGTGCCAGCAGCTTCGGGGGTTTCGGTTCCTACAATGAGCAGTTCTTC,CASSFGGFGSYNEQFF
15,TRBJ2-7,many,NA,TRBV29-1,TGCAGCGTTGAAGAATCGGGGGGCGAGACATACGAGCAGTACTTC,CSVEESGGETYEQYF
15,TRBJ2-1,NA,TRBD1,TRBV7-2,TGTGCCAGCAGCTTGGGACAGGGGGTACACAATGAGCAGTTCTTC,CASSLGQGVHNEQFF
15,TRBJ1-2,few,TRBD1,TRBV29-1,TGCAGCGCCGACCCGACAGGGGCCCGGGGGAATGGCTACACCTTC,CSADPTGARGNGYTF
15,TRBJ2-1,NA,NA,TRBV7-2,TGTGCCAGCAGCTTCGGTCTTACTGCTTACAATGAGCAGTTCTTC,CASSFGLTAYNEQFF
13,TRBJ1-5,NA,NA,TRBV20-1,TGCAGTGCTAGACTCAATAGCAATCAGCCCCAGCATTTT,CSARLNSNQPQHF
17,TRBJ2-1,few,TRBD2,TRBV20-1,TGCAGTGCTAGTGTACTAGCGGGGGGGCGTAGGAGCAATGAGCAGTTCTTC,CSASVLAGGRRSNEQFF
14,TRBJ2-3,many,NA,TRBV12-3/TRBV12-4,TGTGCCACCGCGACGGGGGTACACACAGATACGCAGTATTTT,CATATGVHTDTQYF
14,TRBJ2-1,many,NA,TRBV27,TGTGCCAGCAGTATCAGGGGCCTCTACAATGAGCAGTTCTTC,CASSIRGLYNEQFF
18,TRBJ2-6,NA,TRBD2,TRBV19,TGTGCCAGTAGTCTTAGCGGGAACCCTCTGGTAGGGGCCAACGTCCTGACTTTC,CASSLSGNPLVGANVLTF
15,TRBJ2-7,NA,NA,TRBV14,TGTGCCAGCAGCCAGATGGGACGGCTAGCCGACGAGCAGTACTTC,CASSQMGRLADEQYF
13,TRBJ2-5,NA,NA,TRBV5-1,TGCGCCAGCAGCTTGGATTTAAAAGAGACCCAGTACTTC,CASSLDLKETQYF
17,TRBJ2-1,NA,TRBD2,TRBV4-2,TGTGCCAGCAGCCGACCGACTAGCGCAAGCTCCTACAATGAGCAGTTCTTC,CASSRPTSASSYNEQFF
15,TRBJ2-1,many,TRBD1,TRBV9,TGTGCCAGCAGCGTAAGGGGGCTCGCATACAATGAGCAGTTCTTC,CASSVRGLAYNEQFF
18,TRBJ2-1,few,TRBD2,TRBV20-1,TGCAGTGCTAGAAGACTAGCGGGGCCCCGGACCCCCTACAATGAGCAGTTCTTC,CSARRLAGPRTPYNEQFF
13,TRBJ2-7,many,NA,TRBV20-1,TGCAGTGCTAGAGATCCGGGACCCTACGAGCAGTACTTC,CSARDPGPYEQYF
17,TRBJ2-2,few,NA,TRBV12-3/TRBV12-4,TGTGCCAGCAGTCCCGCCCGGGCTTACGCGAACACCGGGGAGCTGTTTTTT,CASSPARAYANTGELFF